This T cell receptor beta chain is from a study of cytomegalovirus exposure and HLA in healthy donors. Primers for the PCR totalled 60 Vbeta and 13 Jbeta. The protocol was immunoSEQ multiplex PCR, while the TCRdb copy is restricted to in-frame clones and leaves out a portion. This table holds some 270,000 clones, about 90% found once. General study points: Links to common viral pathogens appeared, in a later analysis, for several of the most significant clusters.

Trimming stripped 2 bases from V and 0 bases from J, with 5 bases between. The CDR3 runs 14 residues. Germline V lookup: CDR1 KGHSH, CDR2 LQKENI. Notes on this clone: The antigen remains unidentified.

Though probably carrying unrecorded immune exposures, donors were nominally healthy at sampling. The sequence was collected from a girl aged 2 to 9 in good health and CMV-seronegative. Sequencing input: PBMCs. J is TRBJ1-3 and V is TRBV18, with D unclear. CDR3 residues: CASSPKSSGNTIYF. The CDR3 DNA follows: TGTGCCAGCTCACCAAAGAGCTCTGGAAACACCATATATTTT. The complete variable domain, with remaining parts taken from reference TRBV18 and TRBJ1-3, reads NAGVMQNPRHLVRRRGQEARLRCSPMKGHSHVYWYRQLPEEGLKFMVYLQKENIIDESGMPKERFSAEFPKEGPSILRIQQVVRGDSAAYFCASSPKSSGNTIYFGEGSWLTVV.